The rows below give T cell receptor beta chains drawn from one sample of a study of T cell responses to AZD1222 COVID-19 vaccine. Sequencing used immunoSEQ multiplex PCR; TCRdb keeps in-frame clones, though not all of them. The sample consists of around 140,000 clones, approximately 92% of them appearing once. The sample consisted of peripheral blood, taken on day 0 of AZD1222 vaccination. The receptors were gathered from an adult in good health. The CDR3 runs from the conserved cysteine through the conserved F or W. The order of the fields is V gene, J gene, D gene, clone size, CDR3 protein, CDR3 DNA. The D gene is left open where the match is weak. Size is omitted from some rows. Given values are once, few, many or a class for expanded clones.

V: TRBV12-2
J: TRBJ2-1
D: .
size: .
CDR3: CASRLPKASGRSRSYNEQFF
DNA: TGTGCAAGTCGCCTCCCGAAGGCTAGCGGGAGGAGTAGGTCCTACAATGAGCAGTTCTTC

V: TRBV2
J: TRBJ2-7
D: .
size: .
CDR3: CASEGDYTIREQYF
DNA: TGTGCCAGCGAAGGAGACTACACCATTCGGGAGCAGTACTTC

V: TRBV6-5
J: TRBJ2-2
D: TRBD1
size: .
CDR3: CASSSQGAAGELFF
DNA: TGTGCCAGCAGTAGCCAGGGGGCGGCCGGGGAGCTGTTTTTT

V: TRBV11-2
J: TRBJ2-1
D: TRBD2
size: few
CDR3: CASSSPTSGRGRYNEQFF
DNA: TGTGCCAGCAGCTCCCCCACTAGCGGGAGGGGCCGGTACAATGAGCAGTTCTTC

V: TRBV5-1
J: TRBJ2-7
D: .
size: .
CDR3: CASSLGGGVGYEQYF
DNA: TGCGCCAGCAGCTTGGGTGGGGGAGTGGGATACGAGCAGTACTTC

V: TRBV24-1
J: TRBJ2-1
D: .
size: .
CDR3: CATSEREADRNEQFF
DNA: TGTGCCACCAGTGAGAGGGAGGCTGATCGTAATGAGCAGTTCTTC

V: TRBV5-4
J: TRBJ1-2
D: TRBD1
size: .
CDR3: CASRPQGEYGYTF
DNA: TGTGCCAGCAGACCACAGGGGGAATATGGCTACACCTTC

V: TRBV7-5
J: TRBJ1-6
D: .
size: .
CDR3: CARSLAQVRIHYNSPLHF
DNA: TGTGCCAGAAGCTTAGCCCAGGTACGGATACACTATAATTCACCCCTCCACTTT

V: TRBV7-3
J: TRBJ2-3
D: TRBD2
size: .
CDR3: CASSLTSQGTSGFDTQYF
DNA: TGTGCCAGCAGCTTAACGTCTCAGGGGACTAGCGGTTTTGATACGCAGTATTTT

V: TRBV29-1
J: TRBJ2-2
D: .
size: .
CDR3: CSVAYGQGYGELFF
DNA: TGCAGCGTTGCGTATGGGCAGGGGTACGGGGAGCTGTTTTTT

V: TRBV15
J: TRBJ2-2
D: .
size: .
CDR3: CATSREETGELFF
DNA: TGTGCCACCAGCAGAGAGGAAACCGGGGAGCTGTTTTTT

V: TRBV5-6
J: TRBJ1-2
D: TRBD1
size: few
CDR3: CASSLGDRINYGYTF
DNA: TGTGCCAGCAGCTTGGGGGACAGGATTAACTATGGCTACACCTTC

V: TRBV5-4
J: TRBJ1-2
D: TRBD1
size: few
CDR3: CASSWDRRYGYTF
DNA: TGTGCCAGCAGCTGGGACAGACGTTATGGCTACACCTTC